The present TCR beta chain was sequenced within a study of T cell responses to AZD1222 COVID-19 vaccine. General observations from the study: The sample set comprised mostly white British donors with more females, and clonal diversity was possibly underestimated. CD4 TCRs linked to vaccination spanned spike, dominating at 160-218 and 743-854. Seropositivity was recorded at baseline in only 6 or 7 AZD1222 recipients.

The assay was immunoSEQ multiplex PCR, and TCRdb's table has in-frame clones only and misses some. The table records 84,000 or so clones, approximately 89% of them present only once. Comment on this clone: Its specificity is not known.

Trimming pared 1 base from V and 8 bases from J, leaving 12 bases between. The CDR3 has 13 amino acids. From germline, CDR1 is SGHVS and CDR2 FQNEAQ. The clonotype comes from an adult in good health. The rearrangement uses TRBV7-8 and TRBJ2-7, with TRBD2 as a possible D gene (5 bases). The sample consisted of peripheral blood, taken on day 0 of AZD1222 vaccination. CDR3: CASSLEGGYQQYF. The DNA of the CDR3 is TGTGCCAGCAGCTTAGAAGGCGGGTATCAGCAGTACTTC. Based on the CDR3 plus reference TRBV7-8 and TRBJ2-7, the full variable domain is GAGVSQSPRYKVAKRGQDVALRCDPISGHVSLFWYQQALGQGPEFLTYFQNEAQLDKSGLPSDRFFAERPEGSVSTLKIQRTQQEDSAVYLCASSLEGGYQQYFGPGTRLTVT.